Below are 11 T cell receptor beta chains sequenced from a single sample in a study of shared clonotypes between healthy human individuals (dated by TCRdb to between 2020 and 2021). The library was produced with the immunoSEQ multiplex PCR assay. Drawn from immuneACCESS, this table holds only the in-frame rearrangements with V and J called that TCRdb kept. Clones are partly lost; checked studies trace under half to an unresolved V gene and leave the rest unexplained. The sample includes 1.5 million to 1.9 million clones, with 95% to 99% observed a single time. The ten largest clonotypes hold roughly 0.45% of the sample. Sequences were obtained from naive CD4+ T cells sorted from blood. Explained via the paper, the cell subset or site label denotes: CD45RA+ positively selected. These receptors were obtained from a man aged 25 to 40 in good health.

J is TRBJ1-1 and V is TRBV5-4; D unresolved. The germline V and J ends were trimmed by 3 bases and 7 bases, with 16 bases remaining between them. The CDR3 extends over 14 amino acids. Germline CDR1 and CDR2: SGHNT and YYREEE (reference sequence). CDR3 in amino acids: CASSSFTSRLEAFF. CDR3 in DNA: TGTGCCAGCAGCTCCTTTACGAGCAGGCTTGAAGCTTTCTTT.

The rearrangement links TRBV9 to TRBJ2-2, with 7 nucleotides matching TRBD1. CDR1 and CDR2 from the germline V gene are SGDLS and YYNGEE. Trimming cost V 5 bases and J 0 bases; bases outside gene matches: 4. The CDR3 loop spans 15 amino acids. CDR3 protein: CASRPGTANTGELFF. The CDR3 DNA reads as TGTGCCAGCAGGCCCGGGACAGCGAACACCGGGGAGCTGTTTTTT.

The genes are TRBV7-2 and TRBJ2-5; D not certain. The CDR3 runs 13 residues. The V gene's germline CDR1 is SGHTA and CDR2 FQGNSA. Trimming took 5 bases from V and 4 from J, leaving 11 bases between them. The CDR3: CASSASGRETQYF. In DNA form, the CDR3 reads TGTGCCAGCAGCGCCTCAGGCCGAGAGACCCAGTACTTC.

The chain employs TRBV11-3 and TRBJ2-7; tentative D call: TRBD2 (5 bases). Germline loops: CDR1 SGHNT, CDR2 YENEEA. This CDR3 has 14 residues. The V end was cut by 1 base, the J end by 7 bases, with 14 bases between. The CDR3 nucleotides read TGTGCCAGCAGCTTAGCCCGACCTCCGGGGGAGCAGTACTTC. This translates into CASSLARPPGEQYF.

V gene TRBV14 combines with J gene TRBJ1-1; D is perhaps TRBD1 (5 bases). V was cut by 1 base and J by 0 bases, with 18 bases left in between. The V gene's germline CDR1 is SGHDN and CDR2 FVKESK. CDR3 size: 18 residues. The CDR3 DNA sequence: TGTGCCAGCAGCCAAGTCATAGCCCCGGGGCGGTTGAACACTGAAGCTTTCTTT. Translation: CASSQVIAPGRLNTEAFF.

The genes are TRBV6-1 and TRBJ1-5, with D perhaps matching TRBD1 (6 bases). Trimming removed 6 bases from V and 3 bases from J, with 9 bases in between. The CDR3 consists of 13 residues. Germline V gene data show CDR1 as MNHNS and CDR2 as SASEGT. The CDR3 bases are TGTGCCAGCAGAGGACAGAACAATCAGCCCCAGCATTTT. This gives the protein CASRGQNNQPQHF.

The chain uses TRBV5-1 and TRBJ1-5; D remains unclear. Trimming cost V 4 bases and J 3 bases, with 8 bases left between them. The CDR3 totals 13 residues. CDR1 and CDR2 (germline): SGHRS, YFSETQ. CDR3 nucleotide sequence: TGCGCCAGCAGCCCCGAACCCAATCAGCCCCAGCATTTT. This encodes CASSPEPNQPQHF. Combining the CDR3 with reference TRBV5-1 and TRBJ1-5 gives the whole variable domain KAGVTQTPRYLIKTRGQQVTLSCSPISGHRSVSWYQQTPGQGLQFLFEYFSETQRNKGNFPGRFSGRQFSNSRSEMNVSTLELGDSALYLCASSPEPNQPQHFGDGTRLSIL.

The chain carries TRBV27 and TRBJ2-2; unclear D gene. V shed 5 bases and J shed 4 bases, with 8 bases lying between them. From germline, CDR1 is MNHEY and CDR2 SMNVEV (reference sequence). The CDR3 totals 13 residues. CDR3 amino acids: CASSQTPTGELFF. CDR3 DNA sequence: TGTGCCAGCAGTCAGACGCCCACCGGGGAGCTGTTTTTT.

In this sample, this clone turned up once. The genes are TRBV5-1 and TRBJ2-7; 7 nucleotides agree with TRBD1. With 4 bases clipped from V and 5 bases from J, the junction kept 6 bases outside the gene matches. CDR1 is SGHRS and CDR2 is YFSETQ in the germline V gene. This CDR3 comprises 13 residues. For the CDR3, the DNA is TGCGCCAGCAGCGGTGGACAGGTGAACGAGCAGTACTTC. This translates into CASSGGQVNEQYF.

The J gene is TRBJ2-7, the V gene TRBV5-4; 8 bases fit TRBD1. Germline CDR1 is SGHNT and CDR2 is YYREEE (reference sequence). This CDR3 contains 15 residues. V lost 0 bases to trimming and J lost 3 bases; unmatched junction nucleotides: 5. This CDR3 is CASSLDPTGGYEQYF. The CDR3 nucleotides read TGTGCCAGCAGCTTGGATCCCACAGGGGGCTACGAGCAGTACTTC. The variable domain in full, with the rest retrieved from reference TRBV5-4 and TRBJ2-7, is ETGVTQSPTHLIKTRGQQVTLRCSSQSGHNTVSWYQQALGQGPQFIFQYYREEENGRGNFPPRFSGLQFPNYSSELNVNALELDDSALYLCASSLDPTGGYEQYFGPGTRLTVT.

The rearrangement uses TRBV5-1 and TRBJ2-2; D is unclear. The CDR3 totals 13 residues. Germline-derived CDR1 and CDR2 are SGHRS and YFSETQ. The germline V and J ends were trimmed by 1 base and 4 bases, with 5 bases remaining between them. The CDR3 DNA reads TGCGCCAGCAGCTTGCCAGGCACCGGGGAGCTGTTTTTT. Protein: CASSLPGTGELFF.